Listed here is a single T cell receptor beta chain. No antigen is known for it. Primers: 60 Vbeta forward and 13 Jbeta reverse. TCRdb keeps only in-frame clones here, not all; method: immunoSEQ multiplex PCR. The sample includes about 140,000 clones, roughly 76% seen only once; the top ten take approximately 15%. The length of the CDR3 is 15 residues. V lost 1 base and J lost 0, with 6 bases in between. Germline loops: CDR1 SGHTA, CDR2 FQGTGA. This entry is derived from a study of cytomegalovirus exposure and HLA in healthy donors. Overall study findings and caveats: Versus the roughly 690-donor mean, an Asian-associated ancestry cluster reportedly showed fewer N-insertions in a later analysis. Most TCR sequences were rare, but some public TCRs occurred in many donors. Sequence variants that were highly shared formed a cluster that was likely a sequencing artifact.

The clonotype was recovered from a human donor in good health. The sample was PBMCs. The chain has TRBV7-3 and TRBJ1-4; D call uncertain. The CDR3 reads CASSLSGATNEKLFF. CDR3 DNA sequence: TGTGCCAGCAGCTTAAGCGGAGCAACTAATGAAAAACTGTTTTTT. Supplemented by reference TRBV7-3 and TRBJ1-4, the full variable domain reads GAGVSQTPSNKVTEKGKYVELRCDPISGHTALYWYRQSLGQGPEFLIYFQGTGAADDSGLPNDRFFAVRPEGSVSTLKIQRTERGDSAVYLCASSLSGATNEKLFFGSGTQLSVL.